The next 18 T cell receptor beta chains were all read from a single sample in a study of technical replicates of blood from a few donors. The method was immunoSEQ multiplex PCR; TCRdb's version includes in-frame clones alone and lacks a portion of them. The data show about 100,000 clones, with under 97% seen just once and 0.2% to 0.25% held by the top ten. Sequencing input: T cells isolated from PBMCs. The receptor set was obtained from a human donor in good health.

This chain uses TRBV4-2 with TRBJ1-2; possibly TRBD1 for D (6 bases). Germline V lookup: CDR1 LGHNA, CDR2 YNFKEQ. The CDR3 consists of 16 residues. Trimming stripped 4 bases from V and 2 bases from J, with 17 bases between. The CDR3 sequence is CASSREGGWGNYGYTF. As DNA, the CDR3 is TGTGCCAGCAGCCGAGAGGGGGGGTGGGGAAACTATGGCTACACCTTC.

The CDR3 DNA sequence: TGTGCCAGCAGCGTAGTAGTAGTGGGCAAGGGCGGGCAGTACACAGATACGCAGTATTTT. The encoded protein is CASSVVVVGKGGQYTDTQYF. V usage is TRBV9 and J usage is TRBJ2-3; a possible D gene is TRBD2 (5 bases). Germline values: CDR1 SGDLS, CDR2 YYNGEE. The CDR3 loop spans 20 amino acids. V gave up 0 bases and J gave up 2 bases, with 25 bases separating them.

This clone has a single count. The rearrangement uses TRBV4-1 and TRBJ2-1, with TRBD2 identical over 13 bases. This CDR3 is 16 amino acids long. Germline assignment: CDR1 MGHRA and CDR2 YSYEKL. V shed 4 bases, J shed 7 bases, and the junction held 7 bases outside the gene matches. The CDR3 DNA reads TGCGCCAGCAGCCTCCCGGGACTAGCGGGGAATAATGAGCAGTTCTTC. Its translation is CASSLPGLAGNNEQFF.

This clone was seen only once. V usage is TRBV28 and J usage is TRBJ1-5; D not resolved. The CDR3 extends over 15 amino acids. From germline, CDR1 is MDHEN and CDR2 SYDVKM. V was cut by 5 bases and J by 0 bases, with 11 bases left in between. The CDR3 reads CASSVRDFSNQPQHF. For the CDR3, the DNA is TGTGCCAGCAGTGTGAGGGATTTTAGCAATCAGCCCCAGCATTTT.

The chain is built from TRBV28 and TRBJ2-1; 9 nucleotides agree with TRBD2. This CDR3 spans 13 amino acids. CDR1 is MDHEN, CDR2 SYDVKM, per germline. The V segment lost 5 bases and the J segment 11 bases; nucleotides outside the gene matches: 7. The CDR3 sequence is CASSQTSGGKQFF. Here the CDR3 DNA reads TGTGCCAGCAGTCAGACTAGCGGCGGAAAGCAGTTCTTC.

The V gene is TRBV14, the J gene TRBJ1-2; 8 positions agree with TRBD1. V was pared by 2 bases and J by 3 bases, with 8 bases of the junction left unmatched. The CDR3 loop spans 16 amino acids. From germline, CDR1 is SGHDN and CDR2 FVKESK. The CDR3 bases are TGTGCCAGCAGCCAAAGAGGACAGGGCCCCTACTATGGCTACACCTTC. The encoded protein is CASSQRGQGPYYGYTF. The full variable domain, its missing parts supplied by reference TRBV14 and TRBJ1-2, is EAGVTQFPSHSVIEKGQTVTLRCDPISGHDNLYWYRRVMGKEIKFLLHFVKESKQDESGMPNNRFLAERTGGTYSTLKVQPAELEDSGVYFCASSQRGQGPYYGYTFGSGTRLTVV.

J is TRBJ1-1 and V is TRBV28, with unresolved D. Germline-derived CDR1 and CDR2 are MDHEN and SYDVKM. This CDR3 has 13 residues. V lost 5 bases to trimming and J lost 3 bases, with 10 bases between them. Here the CDR3 reads CASSITPDTEAFF. The DNA of the CDR3 is TGTGCCAGCAGTATAACACCTGACACTGAAGCTTTCTTT.

In its sample, this clone was seen once. The chain uses TRBV27 and TRBJ2-7; no clear D. The germline V and J ends were trimmed by 5 bases and 7 bases, with 18 bases remaining between them. The CDR3 sequence is 14 residues long. Germline lookup yields CDR1 MNHEY and CDR2 SMNVEV (reference sequence). The CDR3 DNA follows: TGTGCCAGCAGTCCCGCCCCAAACAGTGGGGAGCAGTACTTC. This sequence encodes CASSPAPNSGEQYF.

The gene calls are TRBV29-1 and TRBJ2-1; 7 bases are shared with TRBD2. Germline V lookup: CDR1 SQVTM, CDR2 ANQGSEA. V shed 3 bases, J shed 2 bases, and the junction held 4 bases outside the gene matches. The CDR3 is 14 amino acids. CDR3 region: CSVEGGSTYNEQFF. The CDR3 coding sequence is TGCAGCGTTGAGGGGGGGAGCACCTACAATGAGCAGTTCTTC.

V and J are TRBV7-6 and TRBJ2-2, with a possible D match to TRBD1 (5 bases). The CDR3 consists of 16 residues. The germline V and J ends were trimmed by 3 bases and 1 base, with 12 bases remaining between them. Germline V gene lookup returns CDR1 SGHVS and CDR2 FNYEAQ. Written as DNA, the CDR3 is TGTGCCAGCAGCTTCTCGATTCAGGGGAACACCGGGGAGCTGTTTTTT. Translation: CASSFSIQGNTGELFF.

The V gene is TRBV6-5, the J gene TRBJ2-5, with D tentatively TRBD2 (7 bases). Looked up from germline, CDR1 is MNHEY and CDR2 is SVGAGI. Trimming removed 4 bases at V and 5 bases at J, with 11 bases between. The CDR3 has 13 residues. In DNA, the CDR3 is TGTGCCAGCAGTTTGGGGGGGCGTGAGACCCAGTACTTC. It is translated as CASSLGGRETQYF.

The genes are TRBV7-3 and TRBJ2-1; 12 bases match TRBD2. This CDR3 region has 15 residues. Germline CDR1 is SGHTA and CDR2 is FQGTGA. V shed 5 bases, J shed 5 bases, and the junction held 4 bases outside the gene matches. The CDR3 DNA reads as TGTGCCAGCAGCGCACTAGCGGGGGGCGACAATGAGCAGTTCTTC. It yields the protein CASSALAGGDNEQFF.

V and J are TRBV7-9 and TRBJ2-2; D not resolved. Per the germline V gene, CDR1 is SEHNR and CDR2 is FQNEAQ (reference sequence). V lost 5 bases and J lost 7, with 11 bases in between. The CDR3 spans 13 residues. CDR3 DNA sequence: TGTGCCAGCAGCCCTGTAGAGGTCGGGGAGCTGTTTTTT. It specifies CASSPVEVGELFF.

This rearrangement joins TRBV4-1 to TRBJ1-2; perhaps TRBD1 as D (6 bases). The CDR3 has 17 amino acids. V lost 3 bases, J lost 0 bases, and 17 bases lay in between. Germline-derived CDR1 and CDR2 are MGHRA and YSYEKL. This CDR3 is CASSHASGAGANYGYTF. The CDR3 coding sequence is TGCGCCAGCAGCCATGCCTCCGGCGCAGGGGCTAACTATGGCTACACCTTC.

The genes are TRBV6-6 and TRBJ2-7; D may be TRBD1 (5 bases). This CDR3 comprises 15 residues. Germline values: CDR1 MNHNY, CDR2 SVGAGI (reference sequence). V dropped 10 bases and J dropped 0 bases, with 19 bases sitting between them. CDR3 in DNA: TGTGCCACTCAAGGGGCCCTTTTTAGCTCCTACGAGCAGTACTTC. This encodes CATQGALFSSYEQYF.

V and J are TRBV28 and TRBJ2-1; TRBD2 agrees at 9 bases. Germline CDR1 is MDHEN and CDR2 is SYDVKM. Trimming took 3 bases from V and 5 from J; bases not matched to a gene: 5. The length of the CDR3 is 15 residues. The CDR3 sequence: CASSFVAGANNEQFF. The CDR3, as DNA: TGTGCCAGCAGTTTTGTAGCGGGAGCCAACAATGAGCAGTTCTTC.

On this clone itself: Germline and junction disagree at one end, which may indicate a read error. The chain couples TRBV6-1 to TRBJ1-5; 9 bases are a match to TRBD1. The CDR3 sequence is 14 residues long. Germline loops: CDR1 MNHNS, CDR2 SASEGT. The CDR3 sequence: CASSPTGGHQLQHF. Here the CDR3 DNA reads TGTGCCAGCAGCCCGACAGGGGGGCATCAGCTCCAGCATTTT.

This clone was seen once. The chain couples TRBV11-2 to TRBJ2-1; a possible D gene is TRBD2 (5 bases). V lost 6 bases and J 0 bases, leaving 12 bases between the germline ends. Per germline, CDR1 SGHAT and CDR2 FQNNGV. The CDR3 covers 15 residues. CDR3 DNA sequence: TGTGCCAGCAGAGCTAGCCGAAGCTCCTACAATGAGCAGTTCTTC. It translates to CASRASRSSYNEQFF.